The clone carrying this T cell receptor (beta chain) was seen ten or more times. Germline CDR1 reads SGHVS; CDR2 reads FNYEAQ. CDR3 size: 15 residues. The ends were cut back, 5 bases at V and 3 bases at J, with 16 bases in the middle. The sample is drawn from a study of T-cell reconstitution after alpha-beta-depleted transplantation in children. During its preparation, the TCRbeta library received unique molecular identifiers. TCRdb reprocessed the PCR reads with MiXCR, giving one entry per CDR3 protein. The sample carries about 200,000 distinct CDR3 sequences, 13% to 15% recorded once. V is TRBV7-6 and J is TRBJ1-1; D remains unclear. The receptor's source is a human donor who donated a stem cell graft to a child with acute lymphoblastic leukemia. Sequences were derived from PBMCs from the stem cell graft donor, sampled from the stem cell graft. The chain's CDR3 is CASSPWAGKDTEAFF. The CDR3 DNA follows: TGTGCCAGCAGCCCATGGGCCGGGAAGGACACTGAAGCTTTCTTT.